This T cell receptor (beta chain) was recorded in a study of PD-L1 blockade in urothelial cancer. As for the study in general: Samples came from 3 weeks, at the second dose, and 6 weeks into treatment.

This clone was picked up a small number of times. Patients had urothelial carcinoma that was locally advanced or metastatic. Samples were collected from each patient before treatment and during treatment. Each patient gave between 1 and 8 of them in total. V gave up 2 bases and J gave up 1 base; unmatched junction bases: 5. The CDR3 extends over 16 amino acids. Germline CDR1 and CDR2: LNHDA and SQIVND (reference sequence). Using immunoSEQ multiplex PCR, the repertoire was profiled, and TCRdb retains in-frame clones only, with some absent. The sample has tens of thousands of clones, roughly 77% seen once; the top ten hold 2.5% to 3%.

The V and J genes are TRBV19 and TRBJ1-1; 9 nucleotides align to TRBD1. The source of this sequence is a man aged 70 or older with urothelial cancer. This material consisted of PBMCs, taken around atezolizumab (anti-PD-L1) treatment. CDR3 in amino acids: CASSINRGRGNTEAFF. As DNA, the CDR3 is TGTGCCAGTAGTATAAACAGGGGGCGCGGGAACACTGAAGCTTTCTTT.